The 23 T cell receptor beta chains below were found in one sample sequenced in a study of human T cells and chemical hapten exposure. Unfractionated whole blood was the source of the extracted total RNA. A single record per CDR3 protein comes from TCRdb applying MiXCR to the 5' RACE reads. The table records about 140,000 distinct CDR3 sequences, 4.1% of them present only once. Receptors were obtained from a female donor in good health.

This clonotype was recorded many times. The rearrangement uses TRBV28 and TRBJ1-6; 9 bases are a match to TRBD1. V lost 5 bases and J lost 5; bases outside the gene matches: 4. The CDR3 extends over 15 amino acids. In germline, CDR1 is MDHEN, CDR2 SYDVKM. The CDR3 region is CASSLGTGNNSPLHF. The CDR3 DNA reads TGTGCCAGCAGTCTCGGGACAGGGAATAATTCACCCCTCCACTTT.

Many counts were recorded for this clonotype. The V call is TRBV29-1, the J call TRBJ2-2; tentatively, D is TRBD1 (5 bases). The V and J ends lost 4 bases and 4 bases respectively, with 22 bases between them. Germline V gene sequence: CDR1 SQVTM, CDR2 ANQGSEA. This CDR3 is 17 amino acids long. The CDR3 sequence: CSVADITKSPITGELFF. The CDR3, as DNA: TGCAGCGTTGCGGACATCACGAAAAGCCCAATCACCGGGGAGCTGTTTTTT.

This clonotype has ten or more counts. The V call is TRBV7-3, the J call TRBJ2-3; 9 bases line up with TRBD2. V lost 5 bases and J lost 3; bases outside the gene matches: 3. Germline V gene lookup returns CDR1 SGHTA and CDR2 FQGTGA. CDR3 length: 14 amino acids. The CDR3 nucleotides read TGTGCCAGCAGCAGCGGGGGGATGACAGATACGCAGTATTTT. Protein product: CASSSGGMTDTQYF.

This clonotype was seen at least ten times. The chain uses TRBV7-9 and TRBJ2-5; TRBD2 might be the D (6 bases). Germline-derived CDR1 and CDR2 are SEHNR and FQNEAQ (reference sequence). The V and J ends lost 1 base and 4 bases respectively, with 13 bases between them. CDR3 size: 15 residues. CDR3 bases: TGTGCCAGCAGCTTAGGACTGTCCGGGGGAGAGACCCAGTACTTC. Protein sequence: CASSLGLSGGETQYF. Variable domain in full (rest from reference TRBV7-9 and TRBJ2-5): DTGVSQNPRHKITKRGQNVTFRCDPISEHNRLYWYRQTLGQGPEFLTYFQNEAQLEKSRLLSDRFSAERPKGSFSTLEIQRTEQGDSAMYLCASSLGLSGGETQYFGPGTRLLVL.

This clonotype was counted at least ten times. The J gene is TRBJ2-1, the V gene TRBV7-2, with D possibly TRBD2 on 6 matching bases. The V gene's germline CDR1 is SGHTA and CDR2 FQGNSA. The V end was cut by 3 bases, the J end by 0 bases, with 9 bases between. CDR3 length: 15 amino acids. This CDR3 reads CASSFGGSSYNEQFF. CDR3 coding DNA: TGTGCCAGCAGCTTTGGGGGGAGCTCCTACAATGAGCAGTTCTTC.

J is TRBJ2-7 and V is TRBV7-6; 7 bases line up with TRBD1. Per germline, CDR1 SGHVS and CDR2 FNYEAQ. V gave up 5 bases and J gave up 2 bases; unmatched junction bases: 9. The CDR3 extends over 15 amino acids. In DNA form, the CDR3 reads TGTGCCAGCAGCCCGGGGCACAGGGGTACCTACGAGCAGTACTTC. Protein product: CASSPGHRGTYEQYF.

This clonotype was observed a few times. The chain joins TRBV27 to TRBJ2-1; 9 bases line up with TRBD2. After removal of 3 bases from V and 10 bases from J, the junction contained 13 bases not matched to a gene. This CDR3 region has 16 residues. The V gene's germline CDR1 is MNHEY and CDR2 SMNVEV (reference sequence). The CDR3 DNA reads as TGTGCCAGCAGTTTTTTCTCCTTGGGCGCGGGGGGGGAGCAGTTCTTC. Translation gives CASSFFSLGAGGEQFF.

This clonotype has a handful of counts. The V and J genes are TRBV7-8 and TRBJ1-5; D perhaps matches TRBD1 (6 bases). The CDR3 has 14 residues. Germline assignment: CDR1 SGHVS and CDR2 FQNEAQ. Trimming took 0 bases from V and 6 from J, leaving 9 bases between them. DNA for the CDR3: TGTGCCAGCAGCTTAGCTGGCAGGGGTCAGCCCCAGCATTTT. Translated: CASSLAGRGQPQHF. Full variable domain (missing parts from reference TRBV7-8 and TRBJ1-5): GAGVSQSPRYKVAKRGQDVALRCDPISGHVSLFWYQQALGQGPEFLTYFQNEAQLDKSGLPSDRFFAERPEGSVSTLKIQRTQQEDSAVYLCASSLAGRGQPQHFGDGTRLSIL.

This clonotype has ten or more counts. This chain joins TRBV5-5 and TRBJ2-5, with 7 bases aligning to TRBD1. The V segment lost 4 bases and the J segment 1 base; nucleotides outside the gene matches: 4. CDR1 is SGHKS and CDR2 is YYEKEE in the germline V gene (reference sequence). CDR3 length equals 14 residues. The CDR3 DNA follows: TGTGCCAGCAGCGGGACAGCCATCCAAGAGACCCAGTACTTC. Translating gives CASSGTAIQETQYF.

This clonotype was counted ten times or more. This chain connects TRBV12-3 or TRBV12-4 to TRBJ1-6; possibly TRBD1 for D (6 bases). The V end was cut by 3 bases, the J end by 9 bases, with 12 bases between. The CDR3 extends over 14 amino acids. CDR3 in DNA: TGTGCCAGCAGTTTGGGACAAGCGAGTTCACCCCTCCACTTT. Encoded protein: CASSLGQASSPLHF.

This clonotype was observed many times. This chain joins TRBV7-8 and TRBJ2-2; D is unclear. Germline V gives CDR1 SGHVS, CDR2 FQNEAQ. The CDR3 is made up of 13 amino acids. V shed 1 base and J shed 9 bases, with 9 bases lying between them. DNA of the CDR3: TGTGCCAGCAGCTTAGAGACGGCCAGGGAGCTGTTTTTT. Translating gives CASSLETARELFF.

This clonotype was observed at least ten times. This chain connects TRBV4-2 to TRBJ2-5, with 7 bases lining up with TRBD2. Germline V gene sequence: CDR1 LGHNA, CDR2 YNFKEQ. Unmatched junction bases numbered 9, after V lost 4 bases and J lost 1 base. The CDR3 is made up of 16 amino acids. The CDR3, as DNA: TGTGCCAGCAGCCGGGGTTTCGGGGGGATCCAAGAGACCCAGTACTTC. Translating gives CASSRGFGGIQETQYF.

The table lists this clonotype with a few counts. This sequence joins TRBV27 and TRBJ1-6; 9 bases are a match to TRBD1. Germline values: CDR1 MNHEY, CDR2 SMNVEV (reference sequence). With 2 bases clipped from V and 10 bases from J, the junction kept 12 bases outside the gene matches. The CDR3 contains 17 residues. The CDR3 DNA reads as TGTGCCAGCAGTTTAGCCGGGACAGGGTGGAGGAGATCACCCCTCCACTTT. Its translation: CASSLAGTGWRRSPLHF.

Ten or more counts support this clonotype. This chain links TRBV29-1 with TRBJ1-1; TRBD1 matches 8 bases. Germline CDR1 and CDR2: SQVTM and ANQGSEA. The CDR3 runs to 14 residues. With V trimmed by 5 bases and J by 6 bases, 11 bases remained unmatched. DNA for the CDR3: TGCAGCGTTCAGGGCCTCAGGGGGCTGGCTGAAGCTTTCTTT. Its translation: CSVQGLRGLAEAFF.

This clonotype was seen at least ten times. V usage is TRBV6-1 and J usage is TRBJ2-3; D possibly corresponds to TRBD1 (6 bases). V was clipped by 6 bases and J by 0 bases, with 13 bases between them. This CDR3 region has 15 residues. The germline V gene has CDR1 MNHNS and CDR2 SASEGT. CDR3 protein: CASSATGFSTDTQYF. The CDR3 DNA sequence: TGTGCCAGCAGCGCTACAGGGTTTAGCACAGATACGCAGTATTTT.

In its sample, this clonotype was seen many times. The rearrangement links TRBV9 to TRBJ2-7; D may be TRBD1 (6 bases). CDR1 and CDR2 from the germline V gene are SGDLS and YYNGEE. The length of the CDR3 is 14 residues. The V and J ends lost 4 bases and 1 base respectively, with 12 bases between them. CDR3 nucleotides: TGTGCCAGCAGCTTCCGGGACAAGTCCTACGAGCAGTACTTC. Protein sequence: CASSFRDKSYEQYF.

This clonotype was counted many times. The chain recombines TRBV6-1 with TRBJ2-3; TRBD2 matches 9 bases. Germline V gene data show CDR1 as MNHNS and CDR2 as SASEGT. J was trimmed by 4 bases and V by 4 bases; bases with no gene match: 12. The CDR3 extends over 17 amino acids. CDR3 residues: CASSANLAGSGADTQYF. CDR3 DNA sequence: TGTGCCAGCAGTGCGAATCTAGCGGGGTCGGGCGCAGATACGCAGTATTTT.

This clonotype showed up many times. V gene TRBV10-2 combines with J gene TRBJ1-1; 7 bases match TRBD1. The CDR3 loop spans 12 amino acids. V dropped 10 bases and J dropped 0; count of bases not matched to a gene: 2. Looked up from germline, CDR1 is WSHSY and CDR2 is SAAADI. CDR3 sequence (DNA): TGCGCCACCGGGACAGTGAACACTGAAGCTTTCTTT. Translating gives CATGTVNTEAFF.

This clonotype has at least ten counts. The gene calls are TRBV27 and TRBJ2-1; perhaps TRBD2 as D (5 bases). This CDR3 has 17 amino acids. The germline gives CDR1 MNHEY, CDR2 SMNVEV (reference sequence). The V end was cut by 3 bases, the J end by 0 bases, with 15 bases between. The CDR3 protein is CASSFTSSPLSYNEQFF. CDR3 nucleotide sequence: TGTGCCAGCAGTTTCACCTCTAGCCCCCTCTCCTACAATGAGCAGTTCTTC.

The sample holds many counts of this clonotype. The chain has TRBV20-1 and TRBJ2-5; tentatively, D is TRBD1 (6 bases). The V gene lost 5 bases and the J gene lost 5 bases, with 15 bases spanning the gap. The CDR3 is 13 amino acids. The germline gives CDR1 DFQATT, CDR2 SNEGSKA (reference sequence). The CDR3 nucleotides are TGCAGTGCTGGGACAAGCCCATCCGAGACCCAGTACTTC. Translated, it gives CSAGTSPSETQYF.

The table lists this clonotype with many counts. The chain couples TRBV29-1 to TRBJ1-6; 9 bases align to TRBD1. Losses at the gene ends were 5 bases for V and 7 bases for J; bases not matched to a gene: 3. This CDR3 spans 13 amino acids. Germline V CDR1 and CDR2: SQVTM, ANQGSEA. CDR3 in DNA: TGCAGCGTTATGGGACAGGGAAATTCACCCCTCCACTTT. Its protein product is CSVMGQGNSPLHF.

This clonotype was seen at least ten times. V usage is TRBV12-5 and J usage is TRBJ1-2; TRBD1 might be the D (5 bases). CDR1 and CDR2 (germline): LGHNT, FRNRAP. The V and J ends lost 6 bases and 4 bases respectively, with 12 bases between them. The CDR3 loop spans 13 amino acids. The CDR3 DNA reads TGTGCTAGTGGCAGGGAGGCCACCTATGGCTACACCTTC. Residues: CASGREATYGYTF.

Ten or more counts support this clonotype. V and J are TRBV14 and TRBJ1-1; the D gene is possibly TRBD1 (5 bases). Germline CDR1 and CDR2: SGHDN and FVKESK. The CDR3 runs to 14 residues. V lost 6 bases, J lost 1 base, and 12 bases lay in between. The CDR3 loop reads CASRRTQGNTEAFF. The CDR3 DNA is TGTGCCAGCAGAAGGACACAAGGGAACACTGAAGCTTTCTTT.